This passage covers 22 T cell receptor beta chains from one sample sequenced in a study of cytomegalovirus exposure and HLA in healthy donors. Primers included in the PCR were 60 Vbeta and 13 Jbeta primers. TCRdb's table, derived via immunoSEQ multiplex PCR, lists solely in-frame clones and lacks some. Of tens of thousands of clones in the sample, 80% were seen once. Input material: PBMCs. The receptor source for this set is a woman aged 50 to 60 in good health and CMV-seropositive.

On this clone: One end of the junction varies from germline; a read error may be responsible. Other DNA sequences from this sample encode an identical CDR3 as well. The CDR3: CASSSNRGGWNEQFF. The CDR3 coding sequence is TGTGCCAGTAGCTCAAACAGGGGAGGATGGAATGAGCAGTTCTTC. This chain links TRBV7-9 with TRBJ2-1; TRBD1 might be the D (7 bases). The CDR3 length is 15 residues. Germline CDR1 SEHNR, CDR2 FQNEAQ (reference sequence).

J is TRBJ2-3 and V is TRBV2; TRBD2 aligns across 9 bases. J gave up 1 base and V 3 bases, and 2 bases lay outside the gene matches. CDR3 length: 15 amino acids. CDR1 is SNHLY, CDR2 FYNNEI, per germline. The CDR3 reads CASSERGGGTDTQYF. In DNA, the CDR3 is TGTGCCAGCAGTGAGCGGGGGGGCGGCACAGATACGCAGTATTTT.

The rearrangement links TRBV5-1 to TRBJ2-1; D ambiguous. The CDR3 extends over 14 amino acids. The V and J ends lost 3 bases and 0 bases respectively, with 7 bases between them. The germline V gene has CDR1 SGHRS and CDR2 YFSETQ. The CDR3 coding sequence is TGCGCCAGCAGCTCTGGCGGCTCCTACAATGAGCAGTTCTTC. Encoded protein: CASSSGGSYNEQFF.

This sequence joins TRBV6-5 and TRBJ1-1; D is undetermined. V was clipped by 2 bases and J by 7 bases, with 5 bases between them. CDR3 length equals 11 residues. The germline CDR1 and CDR2 sequences are MNHEY and SVGAGI. CDR3 in amino acids: CASSYGSEAFF. CDR3 DNA sequence: TGTGCCAGCAGTTACGGCAGTGAAGCTTTCTTT.

This chain joins TRBV5-6 and TRBJ1-3, with D uncertain. CDR3 size: 15 residues. V gave up 3 bases and J gave up 3 bases, with 13 bases separating them. Germline V CDR1 and CDR2: SGHDT, YYEEEE. The CDR3 bases are TGTGCCAGCAGCTCCCCCGTAGCTGTTGGAAACACCATATATTTT. This encodes CASSSPVAVGNTIYF.

CDR3 bases: TGTGCCAGCAGTTACGCAGGGGGAGCCGAGCAGTTCTTC. This codes for CASSYAGGAEQFF. V and J are TRBV6-6 and TRBJ2-1, with 7 bases fitting TRBD1. The CDR3 sequence is 13 residues long. Germline values: CDR1 MNHNY, CDR2 SVGAGI (reference sequence). Germline trimming cut 2 bases from V and 10 bases from J; bases unmatched to any gene: 5.

This chain links TRBV7-3 with TRBJ1-1, with D maybe TRBD1 (6 bases). The CDR3 length is 13 residues. Germline assignment: CDR1 SGHTA and CDR2 FQGTGA. Trimming took 2 bases from V and 5 from J, leaving 9 bases between them. The CDR3 protein is CASSLQGQTEAFF. In nucleotides, the CDR3 is TGTGCCAGCAGCTTACAGGGGCAGACTGAAGCTTTCTTT.

V is TRBV11-3 and J is TRBJ2-2; no definite D call. Germline V gene data show CDR1 as SGHNT and CDR2 as YENEEA. V lost 4 bases, J lost 1 base, and 7 bases lay in between. The CDR3 extends over 14 amino acids. CDR3 region: CASSSYQNTGELFF. DNA of the CDR3: TGTGCCAGCAGCTCCTATCAGAACACCGGGGAGCTGTTTTTT.

A word on this clone: The junction and the germline gene differ at one end; a read error may be behind it. This chain connects TRBV7-7 to TRBJ1-1; 7 nucleotides align to TRBD1. Per the germline V gene, CDR1 is SSHAT and CDR2 is FNYEAQ (reference sequence). The length of the CDR3 is 15 residues. For the CDR3, the DNA is TGTGCTAGCAGCAAACTTCTCAACAGGGGCACTGAAGCTTTCTTT. Its translation: CASSKLLNRGTEAFF.

The chain joins TRBV13 to TRBJ2-3; D gene uncertain. The CDR3 loop spans 14 amino acids. Germline CDR1 and CDR2: PRHDT and FYEKMQ (reference sequence). Trimming removed 0 bases at V and 2 bases at J, with 6 bases between. CDR3 coding DNA: TGTGCCAGCAGCTTAGGCCTAGACACAGATACGCAGTATTTT. Its translation is CASSLGLDTDTQYF.

V and J are TRBV4-1 and TRBJ2-3; 9 bases agree with TRBD2. Trimming removed 0 bases from V and 7 bases from J; junction bases left unmatched: 17. Germline V lookup: CDR1 MGHRA, CDR2 YSYEKL. The CDR3 totals 19 residues. The CDR3 is CASSQDGAMRSSGVHTQYF. The CDR3 nucleotides are TGCGCCAGCAGCCAAGACGGAGCTATGCGGTCTAGCGGGGTCCATACGCAGTATTTT.

This chain joins TRBV5-1 and TRBJ1-1, with D possibly TRBD1 on 5 matching bases. The germline V gene has CDR1 SGHRS and CDR2 YFSETQ. This CDR3 comprises 16 residues. The ends were cut back, 1 base at V and 0 bases at J, with 13 bases in the middle. CDR3 in amino acids: CASSLRTGSLNTEAFF. CDR3 nucleotides: TGCGCCAGCAGCTTGAGAACAGGTTCCTTGAACACTGAAGCTTTCTTT.

The chain links TRBV10-1 to TRBJ1-4; D remains ambiguous. Per the germline V gene, CDR1 is WNHNN and CDR2 is SYGVQD (reference sequence). V lost 4 bases, J lost 5 bases, and 8 bases lay in between. The CDR3 sequence is 13 residues long. In DNA, the CDR3 is TGCGCCAGCAGTGCTTCCTTAAATGAAAAACTGTTTTTT. Translated, it gives CASSASLNEKLFF.

V gene TRBV4-1 combines with J gene TRBJ1-2; 11 bases are shared with TRBD1. The CDR3 is made up of 14 amino acids. Germline trimming cut 6 bases from V and 7 bases from J; bases unmatched to any gene: 7. Germline V gene lookup returns CDR1 MGHRA and CDR2 YSYEKL. The CDR3 DNA sequence: TGCGCCAGCAGTTTGGACAGGGGGCTGGGTGGCTACACCTTC. The encoded protein is CASSLDRGLGGYTF.

The gene calls are TRBV11-2 and TRBJ2-3; 7 bases are shared with TRBD2. The CDR3 is made up of 18 amino acids. Germline loops: CDR1 SGHAT, CDR2 FQNNGV. The J segment lost 0 bases and the V segment lost 5 bases, leaving 14 bases of the junction unmatched. CDR3 sequence (DNA): TGTGCCAGCAGCAGTCGCAGGCTAGCGGTTACTAGCACAGATACGCAGTATTTT. Its protein is CASSSRRLAVTSTDTQYF.

The rearrangement uses TRBV13 and TRBJ1-1; 7 nucleotides align to TRBD1. Germline V gives CDR1 PRHDT, CDR2 FYEKMQ (reference sequence). The V segment lost 5 bases and the J segment 8 bases; nucleotides outside the gene matches: 5. The CDR3 consists of 12 residues. The CDR3 region has the DNA TGTGCCAGCAGCAAGACAGGGTCGGAAGCTTTCTTT. Its translation is CASSKTGSEAFF.

The genes are TRBV7-9 and TRBJ1-3; D is uncertain. Trimming shortened V by 2 bases and J by 2 bases, and 4 bases separated the two germline ends. The length of the CDR3 is 13 residues. Germline V gene data show CDR1 as SEHNR and CDR2 as FQNEAQ (reference sequence). The CDR3 DNA follows: TGTGCCAGCAGCTTATCCGCTGGAAACACCATATATTTT. Its protein is CASSLSAGNTIYF.

The chain employs TRBV2 and TRBJ2-7; maybe TRBD2 (6 bases). The germline V and J ends were trimmed by 2 bases and 2 bases, with 13 bases remaining between them. This CDR3 contains 15 residues. Per germline, CDR1 SNHLY and CDR2 FYNNEI. CDR3 residues: CASSERASVAYEQYV. The CDR3 coding sequence is TGTGCCAGCAGTGAAAGGGCTAGCGTTGCCTACGAGCAGTACGTC.

The chain links TRBV19 to TRBJ1-1, with 7 bases aligning to TRBD1. CDR3 size: 15 residues. From germline, CDR1 is LNHDA and CDR2 SQIVND (reference sequence). Trimming removed 5 bases from V and 1 base from J; junction bases left unmatched: 7. The CDR3 here is CASSEIQGGNTEAFF. CDR3 sequence (DNA): TGTGCCAGTAGTGAAATCCAGGGGGGGAACACTGAAGCTTTCTTT. The variable domain in full, completed from reference TRBV19 and TRBJ1-1, reads DGGITQSPKYLFRKEGQNVTLSCEQNLNHDAMYWYRQDPGQGLRLIYYSQIVNDFQKGDIAEGYSVSREKKESFPLTVTSAQKNPTAFYLCASSEIQGGNTEAFFGQGTRLTVV.

The chain has TRBV11-3 and TRBJ2-5; 12 bases match TRBD2. Germline V gene sequence: CDR1 SGHNT, CDR2 YENEEA. The V segment lost 6 bases and the J segment 4 bases; nucleotides outside the gene matches: 6. The CDR3 length is 15 residues. The DNA for the CDR3 is TGTGCCAGCAGTCCGCAGACTAGCGGGGGAGAGACCCAGTACTTC. The encoded protein is CASSPQTSGGETQYF.

This clone was counted only a few times. The gene calls are TRBV5-1 and TRBJ2-1, with 8 positions matching TRBD2. Germline trimming cut 4 bases from V and 3 bases from J; bases unmatched to any gene: 12. This CDR3 has 17 residues. Germline lookup yields CDR1 SGHRS and CDR2 YFSETQ. CDR3 in DNA: TGCGCCAGCAGCCCCGTCCCACCCGGGACTAGCTACAATGAGCAGTTCTTC. It specifies CASSPVPPGTSYNEQFF.

J is TRBJ2-3 and V is TRBV5-4; 7 bases match TRBD2. The CDR3 has 13 amino acids. The junction had 1 base not matched to a gene; V was cut back by 4 bases and J by 2 bases. Germline lookup yields CDR1 SGHNT and CDR2 YYREEE (reference sequence). The CDR3 loop is CASSRGDTDTQYF. In DNA form, the CDR3 reads TGTGCCAGCAGCCGGGGGGACACAGATACGCAGTATTTT.